This entry concerns a single T cell receptor (beta chain). TCRdb re-analysed the 5' RACE reads in MiXCR, keeping a single row per CDR3 protein. The sample has about 110,000 distinct CDR3 sequences; around 12% are singletons. This specimen comes from a study of T-cell memory formation after mild COVID-19. Germline-derived CDR1 and CDR2 are LGHNA and YSLEER. V was cut by 0 bases and J by 7 bases, with 7 bases left in between. The CDR3 is made up of 12 amino acids. The source of this sequence is an adult woman who had mild COVID-19 (a few samples of this study predate the infection). Cell type and time point are not known. The sequenced sample was PBMCs or a T cell subset sorted from them (not recorded which). The chain has TRBV4-3 and TRBJ2-7, with TRBD2 as a possible D gene (6 bases). CDR3 residues: CASSQDAGEQYF. DNA of the CDR3: TGCGCCAGCAGCCAAGACGCGGGGGAGCAGTACTTC.